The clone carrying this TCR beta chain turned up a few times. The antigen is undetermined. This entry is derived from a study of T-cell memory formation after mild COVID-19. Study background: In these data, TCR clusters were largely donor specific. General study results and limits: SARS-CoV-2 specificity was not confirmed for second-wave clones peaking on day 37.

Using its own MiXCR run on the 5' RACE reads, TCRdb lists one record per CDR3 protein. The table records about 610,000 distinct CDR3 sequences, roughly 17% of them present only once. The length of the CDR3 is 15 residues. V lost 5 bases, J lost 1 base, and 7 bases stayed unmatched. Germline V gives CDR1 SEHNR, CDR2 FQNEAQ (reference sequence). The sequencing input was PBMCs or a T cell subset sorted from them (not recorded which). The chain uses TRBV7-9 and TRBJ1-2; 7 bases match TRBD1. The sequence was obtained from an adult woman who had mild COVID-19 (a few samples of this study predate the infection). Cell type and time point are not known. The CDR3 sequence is CASSPTGQSNYGYTF. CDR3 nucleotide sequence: TGTGCCAGCAGCCCGACGGGACAGAGTAACTATGGCTACACCTTC.